This T cell receptor beta chain emerged from a study of blood T cell repertoires in COVID-19. The CDR3 length is 16 residues. CDR1 is SGHTA and CDR2 is FQGNSA in the germline V gene. V lost 5 bases and J 3 bases, leaving 14 bases between the germline ends. Sequencing used immunoSEQ multiplex PCR; TCRdb keeps in-frame clones, though not all of them. The profile shows 300,000 to 450,000 clones, around 85% of them singletons. This clone was counted only a few times. V is TRBV7-2 and J is TRBJ1-6; D might be TRBD1 (6 bases). The sequenced material came from peripheral blood. This TCR was recovered from a woman aged 18-35 years with acute or convalescent COVID-19. CDR3 residues: CASSPDVDSYNSPLHF. DNA for the CDR3: TGTGCCAGCAGCCCGGACGTGGACAGCTATAATTCACCCCTCCACTTT.